This T cell receptor (beta chain) was captured in a study of OX40 agonist ivuxolimab in advanced cancers. At the level of the study: In this cohort, patients received ivuxolimab, an agonistic anti-OX40 (CD134) antibody. At doses from 0.01 to 10 mg/kg, patients were given intravenous ivuxolimab every 2 weeks.

Per the germline V gene, CDR1 is SGHNT and CDR2 is YENEEA. V lost 3 bases and J 0 bases, leaving 10 bases between the germline ends. CDR3 length: 15 amino acids. TCRdb's copy holds only in-frame clones and misses some; the assay was immunoSEQ multiplex PCR. The sample carries 100,000 or so clones, 90% recorded once. General study findings and limits: There were also nonresponders showing low normalized T-cell clonal expansion. Clones of CD4+ and CD8+ blood T cells grew by week 6 at doses of 0.1 to 3.0 mg/kg.

A note on this clone: Antigen: not known.

The V and J genes are TRBV11-3 and TRBJ2-3; a possible D gene is TRBD2 (6 bases). The sample consisted of CD4+ or CD8+ T cells sorted from blood, taken in a trial of the OX40 agonist ivuxolimab. This sequence was found in an adult with an advanced solid tumor such as melanoma, head and neck, liver or kidney cancer. The CDR3 spells CASSLGGTSTDTQYF. CDR3 nucleotide sequence: TGTGCCAGCAGCTTGGGTGGGACTAGCACAGATACGCAGTATTTT.